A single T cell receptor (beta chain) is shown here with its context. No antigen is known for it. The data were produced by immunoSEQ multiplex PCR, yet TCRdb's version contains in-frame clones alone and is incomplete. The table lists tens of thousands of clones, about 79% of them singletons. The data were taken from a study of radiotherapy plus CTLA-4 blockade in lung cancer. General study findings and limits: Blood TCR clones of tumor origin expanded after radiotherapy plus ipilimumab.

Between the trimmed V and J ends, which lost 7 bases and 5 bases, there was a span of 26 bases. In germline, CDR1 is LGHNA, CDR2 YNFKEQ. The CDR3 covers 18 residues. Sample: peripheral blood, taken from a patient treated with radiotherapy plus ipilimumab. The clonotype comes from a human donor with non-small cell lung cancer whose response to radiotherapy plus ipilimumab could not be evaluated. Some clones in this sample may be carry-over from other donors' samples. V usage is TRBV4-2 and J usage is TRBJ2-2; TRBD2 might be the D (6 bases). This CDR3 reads CASTRTGTPTPSTGELFF. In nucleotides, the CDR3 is TGTGCCAGCACGCGAACGGGGACTCCGACTCCCTCAACCGGGGAGCTGTTTTTT.